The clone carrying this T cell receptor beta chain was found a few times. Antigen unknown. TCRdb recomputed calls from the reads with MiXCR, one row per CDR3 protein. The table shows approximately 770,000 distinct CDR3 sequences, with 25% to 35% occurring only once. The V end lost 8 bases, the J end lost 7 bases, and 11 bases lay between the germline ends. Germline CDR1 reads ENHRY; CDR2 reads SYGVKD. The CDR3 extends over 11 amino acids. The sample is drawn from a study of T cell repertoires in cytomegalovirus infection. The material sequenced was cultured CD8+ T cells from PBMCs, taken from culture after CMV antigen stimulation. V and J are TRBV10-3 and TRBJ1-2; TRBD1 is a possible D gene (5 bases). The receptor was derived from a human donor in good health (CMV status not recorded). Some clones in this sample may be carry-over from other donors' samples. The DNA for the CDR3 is TGTGCCATCCTCAGGGAGGCTGGCTACACCTTC. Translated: CAILREAGYTF.